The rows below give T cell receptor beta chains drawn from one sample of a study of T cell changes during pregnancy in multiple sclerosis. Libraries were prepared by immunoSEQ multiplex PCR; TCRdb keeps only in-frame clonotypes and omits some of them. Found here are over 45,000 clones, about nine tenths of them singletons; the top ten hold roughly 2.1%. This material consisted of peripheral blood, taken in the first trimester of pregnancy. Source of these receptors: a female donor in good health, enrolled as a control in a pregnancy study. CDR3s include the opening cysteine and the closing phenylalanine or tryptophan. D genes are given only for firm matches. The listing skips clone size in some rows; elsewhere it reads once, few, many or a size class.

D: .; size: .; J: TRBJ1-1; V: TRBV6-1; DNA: TGTGCCAGCAGTGACAGGTCCTACACTGAAGCTTTCTTT; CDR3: CASSDRSYTEAFF
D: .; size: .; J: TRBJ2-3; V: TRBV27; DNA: TGTGCCAGCAGGAGTACTAGCACAGATACGCAGTATTTT; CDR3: CASRSTSTDTQYF
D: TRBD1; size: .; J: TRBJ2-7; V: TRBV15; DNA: TGTGCCACCAGCAGAGATTGGGGACAGGGGGCCTCCTACGAGCAGTACTTC; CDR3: CATSRDWGQGASYEQYF
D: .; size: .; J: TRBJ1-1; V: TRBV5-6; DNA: TGTGCCAGCAGCCAAGTTAGTACTCGAGGTTTGGCTTTCTTT; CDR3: CASSQVSTRGLAFF
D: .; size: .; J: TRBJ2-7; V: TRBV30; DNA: TGTGCCTGGAGTTGGCGGCAGGGCTACGAGCAGTACTTC; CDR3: CAWSWRQGYEQYF
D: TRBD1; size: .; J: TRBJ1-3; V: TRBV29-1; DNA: TGCAGCGCTCACGGACAGGGTGCTGGAAACACCATATATTTT; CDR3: CSAHGQGAGNTIYF
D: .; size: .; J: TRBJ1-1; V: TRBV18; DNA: TGTGCCAGCTCATCTGACAGGAACACTGAAGCTTTCTTT; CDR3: CASSSDRNTEAFF
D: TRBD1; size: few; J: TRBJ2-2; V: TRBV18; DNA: TGTGCCAGCTCACCACAGTCGACAGGGGAAGAGCTGTTTTTT; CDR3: CASSPQSTGEELFF
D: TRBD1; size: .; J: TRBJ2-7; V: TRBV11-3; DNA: TGTGCCAGCAGCTGGGGACAGGGATCGGAGCAGTACTTC; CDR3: CASSWGQGSEQYF
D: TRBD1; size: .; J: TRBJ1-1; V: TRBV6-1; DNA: TGTGCCAGCAGCTTTCAGGGGGGGAACACTGAAGCTTTCTTT; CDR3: CASSFQGGNTEAFF
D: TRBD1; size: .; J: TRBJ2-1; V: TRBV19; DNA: TGTGCCAGTAGCCCGGACAGGGGGCGTCAGGATGAGCAGTTCTTC; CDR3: CASSPDRGRQDEQFF
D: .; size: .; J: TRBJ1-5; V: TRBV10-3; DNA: TGTGCCATCAATAATCCTGGAGGCCCCCAGCATTTT; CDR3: CAINNPGGPQHF
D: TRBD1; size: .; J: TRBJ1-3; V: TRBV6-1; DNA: TGTGCCACCTTTAGACAGGGGATTGGAAACACCATATATTTT; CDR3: CATFRQGIGNTIYF
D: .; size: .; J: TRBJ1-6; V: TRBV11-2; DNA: TGTGCCAGCAGCTTTAGGGGTAGGCGTGGAAGCTCCTATAATTCACCCCTCCACTTT; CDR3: CASSFRGRRGSSYNSPLHF
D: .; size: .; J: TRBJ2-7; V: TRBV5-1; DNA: TGCGCCAGCAGCTCCCGTCCCAGGGGGGACGAGCAGTACTTC; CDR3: CASSSRPRGDEQYF